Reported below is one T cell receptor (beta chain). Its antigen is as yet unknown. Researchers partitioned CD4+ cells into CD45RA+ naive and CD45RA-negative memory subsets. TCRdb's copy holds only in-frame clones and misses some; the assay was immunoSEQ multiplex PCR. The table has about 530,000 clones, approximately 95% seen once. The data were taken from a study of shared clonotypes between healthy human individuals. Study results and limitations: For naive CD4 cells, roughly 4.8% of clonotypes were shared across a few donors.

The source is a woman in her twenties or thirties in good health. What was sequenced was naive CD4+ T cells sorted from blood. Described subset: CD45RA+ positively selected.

CDR3 loop: CASKSTRRTDTQYF. DNA for the CDR3: TGTGCCAGTAAGTCGACTAGACGCACAGATACGCAGTATTTT. The chain has TRBV19 and TRBJ2-3, with D perhaps matching TRBD2 (6 bases). V gave up 7 bases and J gave up 1 base, with 12 bases separating them. The CDR3 is made up of 14 amino acids. Germline CDR1 and CDR2: LNHDA and SQIVND (reference sequence).